The entry below describes one T cell receptor beta chain. Here immunoSEQ multiplex PCR was the method, and the copy in TCRdb shows in-frame clones only, minus some. This repertoire shows a few hundred thousand clones, about 88% found once; its top ten account for about 2%. These data originate in a study of Ad26.COV2.S vaccination and SARS-CoV-2 variants. About the study: It was the COV1001 Ad26.COV2.S trial arm that included the donor. Intramuscularly, Ad26.COV2.S was given either once or twice, 56 days apart.

The treatment denotes: some 19 received Ad26.COV2.S at low or high dose, single or two shots; roughly 5 received placebo; per-sample allocation not given. Repertoires come from day 63 after the first vaccine or placebo injection. Cohort 1b enrolled adults aged 18-55 years in Boston. The vaccine delivered Wuhan-strain SARS-CoV-2 spike through an Ad26 vector. The ends were cut back, 2 bases at V and 8 bases at J, with 4 bases in the middle. This CDR3 has 12 amino acids. Germline-derived CDR1 and CDR2 are MDHEN and SYDVKM. This sample comprised peripheral blood, obtained in a trial of Ad26.COV2.S vaccine versus placebo. The chain combines TRBV28 with TRBJ1-6; D is unclear. This clonotype originated in a person between 18 and 59 years old who received the Ad26.COV2.S COVID-19 vaccine or a placebo. CDR3 sequence (DNA): TGTGCCAGCAGTTTAGTGTATTCACCCCTCCACTTT. Its protein product is CASSLVYSPLHF.